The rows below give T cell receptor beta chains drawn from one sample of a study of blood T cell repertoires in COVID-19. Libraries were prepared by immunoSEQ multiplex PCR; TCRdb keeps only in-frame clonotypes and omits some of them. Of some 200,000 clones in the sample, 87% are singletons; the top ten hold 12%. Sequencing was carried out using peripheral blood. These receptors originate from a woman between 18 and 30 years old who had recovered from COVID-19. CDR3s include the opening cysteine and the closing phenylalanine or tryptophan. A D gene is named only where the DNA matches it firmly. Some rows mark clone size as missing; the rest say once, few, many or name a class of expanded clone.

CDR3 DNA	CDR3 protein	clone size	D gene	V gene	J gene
TGTGCCAGCAGCGTAGAGGCGGGAGGGCCCCTGGACGAGCAGTACTTC	CASSVEAGGPLDEQYF	-	TRBD2	TRBV9	TRBJ2-7
TGTGCCAGTAGTCGCGGACAGGGCTTTAACTATGGCTACACCTTC	CASSRGQGFNYGYTF	-	TRBD1	TRBV19	TRBJ1-2
TGTGCCAGCAGTACCGGACAGGGAGGCCAGCCCCAGCATTTT	CASSTGQGGQPQHF	-	TRBD1	TRBV6-2/TRBV6-3	TRBJ1-5
TGTGCCAGCAGCTTGCATTTTGGAGGCACTGAAGCTTTCTTT	CASSLHFGGTEAFF	-	-	TRBV5-4	TRBJ1-1
TGTGCCAGCAGCCTGGGACAGTCTGGGACCTTC	CASSLGQSGTF	-	TRBD1	TRBV5-6	TRBJ1-2
TGTGCCAGCAGTGACCAATCTGCTAGCTCCTACAATGAGCAGTTCTTC	CASSDQSASSYNEQFF	-	-	TRBV25-1	TRBJ2-1
TGTGCCAGCAGTTTCCCCCTCCTAGGACAGGCCTACGAGCAGTACTTC	CASSFPLLGQAYEQYF	-	TRBD1	TRBV28	TRBJ2-7
TGTGCCAGCAGCCGGGACTCTCCGCTCGAGCAGTACTTC	CASSRDSPLEQYF	-	-	TRBV5-5	TRBJ2-7
TGTGCCAGCAGCGGTCGGGGAGATACGCAGTATTTT	CASSGRGDTQYF	-	-	TRBV5-4	TRBJ2-3
TGTGCCAGCACCCCAGGGTCGAACAATGAGCAGTTCTTC	CASTPGSNNEQFF	-	-	TRBV5-5	TRBJ2-1
TGTGCCAGCAGCTTAATGGCCAGGATGAACACTGAAGCTTTCTTT	CASSLMARMNTEAFF	-	-	TRBV7-3	TRBJ1-1
TGTGCCAGCAGCGTAGAAGCTAGCGGGATCACAGATACGCAGTATTTT	CASSVEASGITDTQYF	-	TRBD2	TRBV9	TRBJ2-3
TGTGCCACCAGCAGGACAGTAGCTAACTATGGCTACACCTTC	CATSRTVANYGYTF	-	-	TRBV15	TRBJ1-2
TGTGCCAGCAGCCCTCGGCGGGAGAAATTTTTCGAGCAGTACTTC	CASSPRREKFFEQYF	-	TRBD2	TRBV7-3	TRBJ2-7
TGTGCCAGCAGCCAGACAGGGATGAACACTGAAGCTTTCTTT	CASSQTGMNTEAFF	-	TRBD1	TRBV7-9	TRBJ1-1
TGTGCCAGCAGCTTAGCAGCGGGGATCTACAATGAGCAGTTCTTC	CASSLAAGIYNEQFF	-	TRBD2	TRBV7-9	TRBJ2-1
TGCGCCAGCAGCCGGACTAGCGGAGGGCCCTCAGGCAATGAGCAGTTCTTC	CASSRTSGGPSGNEQFF	-	TRBD2	TRBV4-3	TRBJ2-1
TGTGCCAGCCTCCTTTTTCCCGGGGAGACCTACGAGCAGTACTTC	CASLLFPGETYEQYF	few	-	TRBV7-2	TRBJ2-7
TGTGCCTGGAGTACAGACCTCTACGTCGGCGATCAGCCCCAGCATTTT	CAWSTDLYVGDQPQHF	-	-	TRBV30	TRBJ1-5
TGTGCCAGCAGTGAGGGGACAGGATTTTACTATGGCTACACCTTC	CASSEGTGFYYGYTF	-	TRBD1	TRBV25-1	TRBJ1-2